Below are 3 T cell receptor beta chains sequenced from a single sample in a study of blood T cell repertoires in COVID-19 (TCRdb year 2020). Preparation of the library involved the immunoSEQ multiplex PCR assay. This is the immuneACCESS table as TCRdb keeps it, with only in-frame sequences that have V and J called. A part of the clones is gone; compared with another copy, unresolved V genes explain less than half, and the rest is unexplained. Counted in this sample were 280,000 or so clones; about 91% of them appeared once. The ten biggest clones cover 6.9% of the sample. Sequencing was performed on peripheral blood. All receptors come from a woman aged 25 to 39 who had recovered from COVID-19.

A note on this clone: Other DNA sequences in the same sample also yield this CDR3. The V gene is TRBV2, the J gene TRBJ1-1; no definite D call. V shed 4 bases and J shed 1 base, with 7 bases lying between them. Germline-derived CDR1 and CDR2 are SNHLY and FYNNEI. The CDR3 is 13 residues long. In DNA, the CDR3 is TGTGCCAGCAGTGTAGAGGGGAACACTGAAGCTTTCTTT. Translating gives CASSVEGNTEAFF.

The chain has TRBV28 and TRBJ1-3; D call uncertain. The CDR3 has 17 amino acids. The V gene lost 2 bases and the J gene lost 1 base, with 15 bases spanning the gap. The germline CDR1 and CDR2 sequences are MDHEN and SYDVKM. The DNA of the CDR3 is TGTGCCAGCAGTTTAGGTAGCGGCCTTTCGTCTGGAAACACCATATATTTT. Protein product: CASSLGSGLSSGNTIYF.

The gene calls are TRBV15 and TRBJ2-7, with 8 bases matching TRBD1. The CDR3 totals 16 residues. The V gene end was trimmed by 0 bases and the J gene end by 2 bases; junction bases not matched to a gene: 6. The germline gives CDR1 LNHNV, CDR2 YYDKDF (reference sequence). The DNA for the CDR3 is TGTGCCACCAGCAGAGATGGAGGGACAGGCGCCTACGAGCAGTACTTC. As protein: CATSRDGGTGAYEQYF.